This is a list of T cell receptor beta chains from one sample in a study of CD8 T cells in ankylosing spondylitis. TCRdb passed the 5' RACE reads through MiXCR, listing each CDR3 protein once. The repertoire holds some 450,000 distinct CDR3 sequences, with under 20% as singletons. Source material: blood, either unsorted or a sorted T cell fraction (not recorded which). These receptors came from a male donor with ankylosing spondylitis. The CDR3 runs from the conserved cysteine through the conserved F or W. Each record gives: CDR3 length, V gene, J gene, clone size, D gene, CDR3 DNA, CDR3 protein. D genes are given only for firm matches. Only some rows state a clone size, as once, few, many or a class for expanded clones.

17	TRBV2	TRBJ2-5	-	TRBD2	TGTGCCAGCAGTGAAGGGCTACTAGCGGGAGTAAAAGAGACCCAGTACTTC	CASSEGLLAGVKETQYF
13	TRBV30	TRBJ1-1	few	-	TGTGCCTCCTCTGTGGGGGTACGGACTGAAGCTTTCTTT	CASSVGVRTEAFF
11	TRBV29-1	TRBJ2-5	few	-	TGCAGCGTTGGGGACGGAGAGACCCAGTACTTC	CSVGDGETQYF
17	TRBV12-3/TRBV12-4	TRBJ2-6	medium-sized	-	TGTGCCAGCAGTTTAGGACGGTCCATCCCTGGGGCCAACGTCCTGACTTTC	CASSLGRSIPGANVLTF
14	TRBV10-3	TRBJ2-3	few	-	TGTGCCATCAGTGGATCGGGGGACACAGATACGCAGTATTTT	CAISGSGDTDTQYF
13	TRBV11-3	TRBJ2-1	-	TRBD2	TGTGCCAGCAGCCTCGACGGGGGGGGTGAGCAGTTCTTC	CASSLDGGGEQFF
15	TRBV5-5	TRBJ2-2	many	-	TGTGCCAGCAGCTTAACTAGCTCGAACACCGGGGAGCTGTTTTTT	CASSLTSSNTGELFF
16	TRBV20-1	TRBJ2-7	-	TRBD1	TGCAGTGTGGACAGGGGATGGGTCCGAGCCAATTACGAGCAGTACTTC	CSVDRGWVRANYEQYF
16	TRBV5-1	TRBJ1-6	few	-	TGCGCCAGCAGCTTGTTCACAACAGGGATTGATTCACCCCTCCACTTT	CASSLFTTGIDSPLHF
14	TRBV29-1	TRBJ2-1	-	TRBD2	TGCAGCTTAGGGACTAGCGGGATCTACAATGAGCAGTTCTTC	CSLGTSGIYNEQFF
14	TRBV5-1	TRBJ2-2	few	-	TGCGCCAGCAACCAGGGGCGGAACACCGGGGAGCTGTTTTTT	CASNQGRNTGELFF
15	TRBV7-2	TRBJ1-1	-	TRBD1	TGTGCCAGCAGCAAACAGGGGGCGATCAACACTGAAGCTTTCTTT	CASSKQGAINTEAFF
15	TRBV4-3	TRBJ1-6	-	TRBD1	TGCGCCAGCAGCCAGGCGGACAGGGGATACTCACCCCTCCACTTT	CASSQADRGYSPLHF
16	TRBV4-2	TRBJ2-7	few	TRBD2	TGTGCCAGCAGCCAAGGGAGAACTAGCGGGACCTACGAGCAGTACTTC	CASSQGRTSGTYEQYF
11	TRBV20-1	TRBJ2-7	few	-	TGCAGTGCTCTCAGAACCTACGAGCAGTACTTC	CSALRTYEQYF
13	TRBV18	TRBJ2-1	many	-	TGTGCCAGCTCATTGACTAGATACAATGAGCAGTTCTTC	CASSLTRYNEQFF
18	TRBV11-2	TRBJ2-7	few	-	TGTGCCAGCAGCCCCTTAGCCCGGCAGCGGGCCAGCTCCTACGAGCAGTACTTC	CASSPLARQRASSYEQYF
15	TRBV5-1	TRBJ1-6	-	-	TGCGCCAGCAGCATTGAGACTAGGGCTCATTCACCCCTCCACTTT	CASSIETRAHSPLHF
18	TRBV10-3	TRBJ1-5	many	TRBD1	TGTGCCATCAGTGAGTCGGTTACAGGGGGGCTAATTAATCAGCCCCAGCATTTT	CAISESVTGGLINQPQHF
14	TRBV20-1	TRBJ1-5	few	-	TGCAGTGCTACCCCCGCTCTCGCAAATCAGCCCCAGCATTTT	CSATPALANQPQHF
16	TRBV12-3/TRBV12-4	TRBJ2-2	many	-	TGTGCCAGCAGTTTCTCTCTCGGGGGCCCTGGCGGGGAGCTGTTTTTT	CASSFSLGGPGGELFF
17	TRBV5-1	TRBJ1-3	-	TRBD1	TGCGCCAGCATGGAGGGGGGGACAGCTAGCTCTGGAAACACCATATATTTT	CASMEGGTASSGNTIYF
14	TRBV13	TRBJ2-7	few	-	TGTGCCAGCAGAGGCCGGGACAAGGACTACGAGCAGTACTTC	CASRGRDKDYEQYF
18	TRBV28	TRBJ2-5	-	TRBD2	TGTGCCAGCAGTTTATCCCCCATGTCGACTAGCGGGAGTGAGACCCAGTACTTC	CASSLSPMSTSGSETQYF
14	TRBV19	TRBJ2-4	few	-	TGTGCCAGTAGTATAAGGGCTCAGGGAAACATTCAGTACTTC	CASSIRAQGNIQYF
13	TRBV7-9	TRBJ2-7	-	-	TGTGCCAGCAGCTTAGCATACAGCTACGAGCAGTACTTC	CASSLAYSYEQYF
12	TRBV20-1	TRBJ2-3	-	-	TGCAGCCGTGCCTCAGGCACAGATACGCAGTATTTT	CSRASGTDTQYF
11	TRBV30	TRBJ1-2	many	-	TGTGCCTGGAGCGAGGTAGCTGACTACACCTTC	CAWSEVADYTF
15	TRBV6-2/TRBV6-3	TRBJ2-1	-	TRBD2	TGTGCCAGCAGTTACGGGAGCGGGGGGGCCAATGAGCAGTTCTTC	CASSYGSGGANEQFF
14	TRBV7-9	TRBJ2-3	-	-	TGTGCCAGCAGCTTAGTGCAGACCACAGATACGCAGTATTTT	CASSLVQTTDTQYF
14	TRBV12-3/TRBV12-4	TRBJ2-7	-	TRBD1	TGTGCCAGCAGTCTAACGACAGGGGCCTACGAGCAGTACTTC	CASSLTTGAYEQYF
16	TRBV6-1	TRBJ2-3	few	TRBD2	TGTGCCAGCAGTCCGCGACTAGCGGGAGGGCCAGATACGCAGTATTTT	CASSPRLAGGPDTQYF
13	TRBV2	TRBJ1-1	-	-	TGTGCCAGCAGTGTTGTGGTGCAGGGTGAAGCTTTCTTT	CASSVVVQGEAFF
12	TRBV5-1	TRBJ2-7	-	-	TGCGCCAGCAGCCCGGGTCAGGAAGAGCAGTACTTC	CASSPGQEEQYF
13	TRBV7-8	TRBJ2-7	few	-	TGTGCCAGCAGCACAACAGTCTTCTACGAGCAGTACTTC	CASSTTVFYEQYF